This TCR beta chain was sequenced for a study of blood T cell repertoires in COVID-19 (dated by TCRdb to 2019 to 2021). Notes on the research overall: Samples covering the acute and convalescent phases of COVID-19 were provided by collaborators in the United States, Italy and Spain. The prospective study material was composed of cDNA or gDNA derived from T cells, B-cell-depleted T cells, or PBMCs. Subjects who had been exposed to COVID-19, were actively infected with it, or had recovered from it provided the deeply sampled blood TCRbeta repertoires that made up the dataset. A freely available public database, intended as a resource for researchers studying the immune response to SARS-CoV-2, is where the repertoires were released. Samples were obtained from the ongoing ImmuneRACE study (first 160 participants) and from roughly 1,300 subjects provided by 6 global collaborators. The sample metadata nearly always contained a de-identified subject ID, COVID-19 status, age in years and sex. Where HLA class I and class II types were available, the types were taken from metadata supplied by the sample provider, not from assay-based typing.

TCRbeta CDR3 regions were amplified from genomic DNA by means of the immunoSEQ Assay, a bias-controlled multiplex PCR. Per the original workflow: Nucleated cell counts per sample were estimated from amplification of reference gene primers within the assay. To quantify the absolute abundance of each unique TCRbeta CDR3 rearrangement, sequence reads were collapsed and filtered. For each sample, productive Simpson clonality was calculated as the square root of Simpson's diversity index over productive rearrangements. Not all clones reach the TCRdb copy of this immuneACCESS table, which keeps in-frame sequences only. Checked studies attribute under half of the gap to unresolved V genes and leave the rest unexplained. Clone size and the V and J calls come from that table; the DNA yielded D and trimming. Across this sample there are about 360,000 clones, with about 88% seen only once. The ten most abundant clones make up about 2.9% of the sample.

The collaborating institutions used their own protocols to collect whole blood in K2EDTA tubes. Collaborator samples were shipped for TCRbeta analysis as frozen whole blood, isolated PBMCs, or DNA extracted from either sample type. The paper's findings and limits, for the study overall: The amount of clinical and demographic metadata varied by source and participant and was provided uncurated.

The cysteine opens and the phenylalanine closes a CDR3 of 12 amino acids. Only the CDR3 portion is preserved as DNA: 36 bases, with reading frame beginning at the first base. V lost 10 bases and J lost 4 bases; the stretch between them is 13 bases long. CDR1 and CDR2 were assigned from the germline V gene as MNHEY and SVGAGI. Concerning this clone itself: Its antigen remains undetermined. There are no base qualities to consult, and no much larger clone falls within one base.

This chain joins TRBV6-5 to TRBJ1-2; perhaps TRBD1 is the D gene, with 5 bases matching. This TCR was sampled from a human donor in a cohort sampled during active COVID-19. The sequencing sample was made of peripheral blood. The CDR3 is CATRGSGYGYTF. The DNA is TGTGCCACAAGGGGTTCGGGCTATGGCTACACCTTC.